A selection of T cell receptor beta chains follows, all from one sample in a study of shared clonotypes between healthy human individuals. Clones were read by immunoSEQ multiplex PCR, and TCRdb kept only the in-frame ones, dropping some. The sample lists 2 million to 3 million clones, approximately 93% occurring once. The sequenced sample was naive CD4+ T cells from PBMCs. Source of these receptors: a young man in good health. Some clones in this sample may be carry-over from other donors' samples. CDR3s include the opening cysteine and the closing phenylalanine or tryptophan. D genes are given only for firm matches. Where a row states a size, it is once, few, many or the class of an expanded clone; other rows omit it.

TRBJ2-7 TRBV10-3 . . TGTGCCATCAGTGAGTCGCCCTACGAGCAGTACTTC CAISESPYEQYF
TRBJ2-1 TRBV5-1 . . TGCGCCAGCAGCTCCTTCACTCCGGGACCTAGCTCCTACAATGAGCAGTTCTTC CASSSFTPGPSSYNEQFF
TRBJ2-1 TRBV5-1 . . TGCGCCAGCAGCTTGGACTTATTCAATGAGCAGTTCTTC CASSLDLFNEQFF
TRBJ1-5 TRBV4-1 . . TGCGCCAGCAGCCAAGATCGGGGGGAGATCAATCAGCCCCAGCATTTT CASSQDRGEINQPQHF
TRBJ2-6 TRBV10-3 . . TGTGCCATCAGAAGGGGGTCTGGGGCCAACGTCCTGACTTTC CAIRRGSGANVLTF
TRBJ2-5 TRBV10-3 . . TGTGCCATCAGAGCTACAGGCTTACAAGGAGAGACCCAGTACTTC CAIRATGLQGETQYF
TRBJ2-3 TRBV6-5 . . TGTGCCAGCAGTTACTCCGTATCCACAGATACGCAGTATTTT CASSYSVSTDTQYF
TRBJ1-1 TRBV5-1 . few TGCGCCAGCAGCTTGGAGGAGGTGAACACTGAAGCTTTCTTT CASSLEEVNTEAFF
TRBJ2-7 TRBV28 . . TGTGCCAGCAGGGGGGCGGGACCTAAGTACGAGCAGTACTTC CASRGAGPKYEQYF
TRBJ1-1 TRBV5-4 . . TGTGCCAGCAGCTTGACCCAGTCGGGCACTGAAGCTTTCTTT CASSLTQSGTEAFF
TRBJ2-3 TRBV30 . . TGTGCCTGGAGTGTAAGGGGCCTTACGCAGTATTTT CAWSVRGLTQYF
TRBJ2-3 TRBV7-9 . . TGTGCCAGCAGCACCAGGGGAAGTGGGGATACGCAGTATTTT CASSTRGSGDTQYF
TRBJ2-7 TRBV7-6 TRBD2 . TGTGCCAGCAGCCCGGGACTAGCGGGCTCAGCCTACGAGCAGTACTTC CASSPGLAGSAYEQYF
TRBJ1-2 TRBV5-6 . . TGTGCCAGCAGCTTGGCGGCAGGGGCCTATGGCTACACCTTC CASSLAAGAYGYTF
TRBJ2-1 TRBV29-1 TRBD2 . TGCAGCGTTGAAGGGGGGGGACTAGCGTTGAGCTACTCCTACAATGAGCAGTTCTTC CSVEGGGLALSYSYNEQFF
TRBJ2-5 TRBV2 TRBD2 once TGCGGGGGCCGGCGGGAGGTCGAGACCCAGTACTTC CGGRREVETQYF
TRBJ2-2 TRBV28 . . TGTGCCAGCAGTTTGATGGCAGGTACCGGGGAGCTGTTTTTT CASSLMAGTGELFF
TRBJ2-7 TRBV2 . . TGTGCCAGCAGCGTACCCGGGGACTACGAGCAGTACTTC CASSVPGDYEQYF
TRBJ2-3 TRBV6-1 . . TGTGCCAGCAGCCGGTCTGTGAGCACAGATACGCAGTATTTT CASSRSVSTDTQYF
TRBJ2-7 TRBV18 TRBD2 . TGTGCCAGCTCACCGTTGGGGGGACTAGACAACTACGAGCAGTACTTC CASSPLGGLDNYEQYF
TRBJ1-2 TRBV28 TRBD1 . TGTGCCAGCAGTCCGTATTGGACAGGAATGCGGTTGGACTATGGCTACACCTTC CASSPYWTGMRLDYGYTF
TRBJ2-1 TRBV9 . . TGTGCCAGCAGCGTAGCAACCAGGGTCGGTGAGCAGTTCTTC CASSVATRVGEQFF
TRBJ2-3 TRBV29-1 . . TGCAGCGTTGGAGTAGCTGTGACAGATACGCAGTATTTT CSVGVAVTDTQYF
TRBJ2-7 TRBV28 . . TGTGCCACCGGGGGCAGGGAATACGAGCAGTACTTC CATGGREYEQYF
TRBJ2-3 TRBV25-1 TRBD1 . TGTGCCAGCAGTGAAGGAGGGACAGGGGGTGCAGATACGCAGTATTTT CASSEGGTGGADTQYF
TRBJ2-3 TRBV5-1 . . TGCGCCAGCAGCCCTTGGATCGGAACAGGCACAGATACGCAGTATTTT CASSPWIGTGTDTQYF
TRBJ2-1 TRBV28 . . TGTGCCAGTGGACCGACCTACAATGAGCAGTTCTTC CASGPTYNEQFF